This is a list of T cell receptor beta chains from one sample in a study of T cells in Graves' hyperthyroidism and ophthalmopathy. TCRdb passed the multiplex PCR reads through MiXCR, listing each CDR3 protein once. The sample shows about 840,000 distinct CDR3 sequences, 38% of them seen only once. Input material: blood. These receptors originate from a man between 18 and 29 years old with Graves' hyperthyroidism. The CDR3 runs from the conserved cysteine through the conserved F or W. The D gene is left open where the match is weak. Not every row has a clone size; where given, it reads once, few, many or a size class.

V: TRBV5-1
size: NA
D: NA
J: TRBJ1-1
DNA: TGCGCCAGCAGCAGCCCAGGGGCGCGGGAAGCTTTCTTT
CDR3: CASSSPGAREAFF

V: TRBV7-8
size: few
D: NA
J: TRBJ1-3
DNA: TGTGCCAGCAGTCCCCGGGACCCGGGAGGAAACACCATATATTTT
CDR3: CASSPRDPGGNTIYF

V: TRBV20-1
size: many
D: NA
J: TRBJ2-7
DNA: TGCAGTGCTAGCGTCGACCGGGTAGGGGAGCAGTACTTC
CDR3: CSASVDRVGEQYF

V: TRBV7-9
size: NA
D: NA
J: TRBJ1-3
DNA: TGTGCCAGCAGCTTAGGATCGGGAGTGAACACTGGAAACACCATATATTTT
CDR3: CASSLGSGVNTGNTIYF

V: TRBV2
size: many
D: NA
J: TRBJ1-2
DNA: TGTGCCAGCAGTCCCAGGACAGCCTATGGCTACACCTTC
CDR3: CASSPRTAYGYTF

V: TRBV2
size: few
D: NA
J: TRBJ2-7
DNA: TGTGCCAGCAGTTTTAATCAGGGAATTACCTACGAGCAGTACTTC
CDR3: CASSFNQGITYEQYF

V: TRBV2
size: many
D: TRBD1
J: TRBJ2-6
DNA: TGTGCCAGCAGGGAGGACAGGGGACGCTCTGGGGCCAACGTCCTGACTTTC
CDR3: CASREDRGRSGANVLTF

V: TRBV10-3
size: NA
D: TRBD2
J: TRBJ2-7
DNA: TGTGCCACCAGTGAGTCCGGACTAGCGGGCCGTTACGAGCAGTACTTC
CDR3: CATSESGLAGRYEQYF

V: TRBV11-1
size: NA
D: TRBD2
J: TRBJ2-5
DNA: TGTGCCAGCAGCTTCTGGACTAGCGGACGCCAAGAGACCCAGTACTTC
CDR3: CASSFWTSGRQETQYF

V: TRBV11-1
size: NA
D: TRBD1
J: TRBJ2-6
DNA: TGTGCCAGCAGCTCAGGGGGGACAGGGTCTGGGGCCAACGTCCTGACTTTC
CDR3: CASSSGGTGSGANVLTF

V: TRBV6-6
size: NA
D: NA
J: TRBJ1-5
DNA: TGTGCCAGCAGTTACTCGGTACCGGGCTTTCAGCCCCAGCATTTT
CDR3: CASSYSVPGFQPQHF

V: TRBV11-3
size: few
D: NA
J: TRBJ2-7
DNA: TGTGCCAGCAGCTTGGCTGCGGGGACGGCTACCTACGAGCAGTACTTC
CDR3: CASSLAAGTATYEQYF

V: TRBV11-2
size: many
D: NA
J: TRBJ2-5
DNA: TGTGCCAGCAGCTCGACTCGGGGGCAGGAGACCCAGTACTTC
CDR3: CASSSTRGQETQYF

V: TRBV7-2
size: once
D: NA
J: TRBJ1-5
DNA: TGTGCCAGCAGCCTCACCGGGACCGGGGTTCGCGAGCAGCCCCAGCATTTT
CDR3: CASSLTGTGVREQPQHF

V: TRBV7-9
size: few
D: TRBD1
J: TRBJ2-7
DNA: TGTGCCAGCAGCAACCTCATAGGACAGGGGTTCTACGAGCAGTACTTC
CDR3: CASSNLIGQGFYEQYF

V: TRBV7-2
size: few
D: TRBD1
J: TRBJ2-5
DNA: TGTGCCAGCAGTCAAACCCAGGGGGCAGGTGGGGAGACCCAGTACTTC
CDR3: CASSQTQGAGGETQYF

V: TRBV7-2
size: NA
D: TRBD1
J: TRBJ1-2
DNA: TGTGCCAGCAGCTCATACAGGGGGCGAAGCTATGGCTACACCTTC
CDR3: CASSSYRGRSYGYTF

V: TRBV4-1
size: few
D: NA
J: TRBJ2-7
DNA: TGCGCCAGCAGCCCGGAGGGGGGCGTATCCTACGAGCAGTACTTC
CDR3: CASSPEGGVSYEQYF

V: TRBV7-4
size: once
D: TRBD1
J: TRBJ1-2
DNA: TGTGCCAGCAGCGCCCGGGACAGGGGGGGTGGCTACACCTTC
CDR3: CASSARDRGGGYTF

V: TRBV5-6
size: few
D: NA
J: TRBJ1-1
DNA: TGTGCCAGCAGCTATCCCACGAACACTGAAGCTTTCTTT
CDR3: CASSYPTNTEAFF

V: TRBV20-1
size: few
D: NA
J: TRBJ2-7
DNA: TGCAGTGCTAGCGGGACCGTGCTAGGAGTCAAGCAGTACTTC
CDR3: CSASGTVLGVKQYF

V: TRBV6-1
size: NA
D: NA
J: TRBJ1-1
DNA: TGTGCCAGCAGAGGGGCTCACACTTTGTCGAACACTGAAGCTTTCTTT
CDR3: CASRGAHTLSNTEAFF

V: TRBV2
size: few
D: NA
J: TRBJ2-5
DNA: TGTGCCAGCAGTGAGCGAAGAAAAGAGACCCAGTACTTC
CDR3: CASSERRKETQYF

V: TRBV7-9
size: many
D: TRBD2
J: TRBJ2-2
DNA: TGTGCCAACGGAGTTGGCGGGAGAACCGGGGAGCTGTTTTTT
CDR3: CANGVGGRTGELFF

V: TRBV10-1
size: many
D: TRBD2
J: TRBJ2-5
DNA: TGCGCCAGCAGCGGGGGGACTAGCGGGCCTAAGTACTTC
CDR3: CASSGGTSGPKYF

V: TRBV6-1
size: few
D: NA
J: TRBJ1-4
DNA: TGTGCCAGCAGTGATCTGGGGGGAAAACTGTTTTTT
CDR3: CASSDLGGKLFF

V: TRBV5-1
size: many
D: NA
J: TRBJ2-7
DNA: TGCGCCAGCAGCCGGTCGGACGGATCCTACGAGCAGTACTTC
CDR3: CASSRSDGSYEQYF

V: TRBV2
size: NA
D: TRBD1
J: TRBJ1-6
DNA: TGTGCCAGCAGTCCCCGGGACAGGACACGTCGGGATTCACCCCTCCACTTT
CDR3: CASSPRDRTRRDSPLHF